The subject of this entry is one T cell receptor (beta chain). Its specificity is unknown. Exposure to brentuximab vedotin varied, and each patient had relapsed following autologous stem cell transplantation. This entry is derived from a study of PD-1 blockade in classical Hodgkin lymphoma. Looking at the study overall: Patients got intravenous nivolumab 3 mg/kg every 2 weeks.

Study-wide findings and caveats: Sources of repertoire differences remain undefined, possibly disease activity or prior therapy. Diversity similar to that of newly diagnosed patients was seen at baseline in complete responders. Excluded were patients who started nivolumab under 1 year after ASCT, a group that had lower diversity.

Profiled with immunoSEQ multiplex PCR; TCRdb holds only in-frame clones, not every one. Of 66,000 or so clones listed, about 70% were seen once; the top ten hold about 9.8%. This CDR3 region has 15 residues. V lost 2 bases and J lost 4; bases outside the gene matches: 4. The V gene's germline CDR1 is SGHTA and CDR2 FQGTGA. The chain combines TRBV7-3 with TRBJ2-1; 8 bases align to TRBD2. The source material was peripheral blood mononuclear cells (PBMCs), sampled before the second cycle of nivolumab. The source of this sequence is a human donor with classical Hodgkin lymphoma. The CDR3 sequence: CASSLSAGGYNEQFF. The CDR3 DNA sequence: TGTGCCAGCAGCTTATCTGCGGGAGGTTACAATGAGCAGTTCTTC.